The 22 T cell receptor beta chains in this list originate from one sample, sequenced in a study of T cells in Graves' hyperthyroidism and ophthalmopathy. Template material for amplifying TCR beta CDR3 regions consisted of RNA transcripts. A set of HTBI primers served as the primers for a first-round RT-PCR of the TCR CDR3. TCRdb used MiXCR to reprocess the multiplex PCR reads, holding one entry per CDR3 protein. The table includes approximately 430,000 distinct CDR3 sequences, about a sixth detected once. Material for sequencing was blood. These receptors all come from a woman in her late teens or twenties with Graves' hyperthyroidism.

This clonotype was recorded at least ten times. The V call is TRBV12-3 or TRBV12-4, the J call TRBJ2-1, with 7 bases matching TRBD1. The CDR3 has 11 amino acids. V shed 5 bases, J shed 8 bases, and the junction held 0 bases outside the gene matches. The CDR3 protein is CASSQGDEQFF. The CDR3 DNA follows: TGTGCCAGCAGTCAGGGGGATGAGCAGTTCTTC.

Ten or more counts support this clonotype. The chain carries TRBV11-2 and TRBJ2-1; D tentatively reads TRBD1 or TRBD2 (6 bases each). The CDR3 runs to 15 residues. The germline gives CDR1 SGHAT, CDR2 FQNNGV. V was pared by 4 bases and J by 7 bases, with 17 bases between. The CDR3 sequence: CASSSLGGRVNEQFF. CDR3 sequence (DNA): TGTGCCAGCAGCTCCCTTGGGGGGCGCGTAAATGAGCAGTTCTTC.

The gene calls are TRBV20-1 and TRBJ1-1, with 9 positions matching TRBD1. CDR1 is DFQATT and CDR2 is SNEGSKA in the germline V gene (reference sequence). There are 15 residues in the CDR3. V trimming: 3 bases; J trimming: 6 bases; junction bases outside the gene matches: 11. The CDR3 is CSARGNLQGASEAFF. The DNA of the CDR3 is TGCAGTGCTAGGGGGAACCTACAGGGGGCATCTGAAGCTTTCTTT.

The chain uses TRBV19 and TRBJ1-1; 9 bases fit TRBD1. CDR3 size: 15 residues. V trimming: 6 bases; J trimming: 7 bases; junction bases outside the gene matches: 12. Germline V gene lookup returns CDR1 LNHDA and CDR2 SQIVND (reference sequence). In DNA, the CDR3 is TGTGCCAGTAGGTTGCCGTGGGACAGGGTGGTTGAAGCTTTCTTT. Translating gives CASRLPWDRVVEAFF.

This clonotype was detected many times. This sequence joins TRBV24-1 and TRBJ2-3; D remains unclear. Trimming left V 3 bases short and J 4 bases short, with 7 bases between. The CDR3 spans 13 residues. CDR1 is KGHDR and CDR2 is SFDVKD in the germline V gene. CDR3 in DNA: TGTGCCACCAGTGATCCCCCGCCAGATACGCAGTATTTT. Protein product: CATSDPPPDTQYF.

The table lists this clonotype with many counts. The chain has TRBV7-8 and TRBJ2-7, with D maybe TRBD2 (5 bases). Trimming pared 0 bases from V and 0 bases from J, leaving 15 bases between. Germline values: CDR1 SGHVS, CDR2 FQNEAQ. The CDR3 consists of 17 residues. CDR3: CASSLARSGKPSYEQYF. CDR3 DNA sequence: TGTGCCAGCAGCTTAGCGCGCAGCGGCAAACCCTCCTACGAGCAGTACTTC.

The chain employs TRBV4-1 and TRBJ2-3; 9 bases match TRBD2. With V trimmed by 0 bases and J by 4 bases, 5 bases remained unmatched. The CDR3 totals 16 residues. Germline CDR1 and CDR2: MGHRA and YSYEKL. CDR3 DNA: TGCGCCAGCAGCCAAGAAGGGCGGGGGGGCGCAGATACGCAGTATTTT. This codes for CASSQEGRGGADTQYF.

There are a few counts of this clonotype. This rearrangement joins TRBV9 to TRBJ1-4; D not certain. Germline assignment: CDR1 SGDLS and CDR2 YYNGEE. The CDR3 covers 13 residues. Trimming cost V 0 bases and J 5 bases, with 5 bases left between them. DNA of the CDR3: TGTGCCAGCAGCGTAGAGGAAAATGAAAAACTGTTTTTT. Protein sequence: CASSVEENEKLFF.

This clonotype was detected only a few times. The chain couples TRBV28 to TRBJ2-1; D perhaps matches TRBD2 (5 bases). In germline, CDR1 is MDHEN, CDR2 SYDVKM. This CDR3 spans 14 amino acids. The V gene lost 2 bases and the J gene lost 3 bases, with 8 bases spanning the gap. As DNA, the CDR3 is TGTGCCAGCAGTTTACCGGGGAACTACAATGAGCAGTTCTTC. Its translation: CASSLPGNYNEQFF.

The table lists this clonotype with many counts. This chain connects TRBV18 to TRBJ1-4; D ambiguous. The CDR3 spans 14 residues. The V end lost 5 bases, the J end lost 7 bases, and 14 bases lay between the germline ends. In germline, CDR1 is KGHSH, CDR2 LQKENI. CDR3 protein: CASSTRSGSEKLFF. Here the CDR3 DNA reads TGTGCCAGCTCAACAAGATCTGGGTCTGAAAAACTGTTTTTT.

This clonotype has ten or more counts. The chain couples TRBV27 to TRBJ1-1, with D possibly matching TRBD1 (5 bases). Germline V gene lookup returns CDR1 MNHEY and CDR2 SMNVEV (reference sequence). Trimming cost V 4 bases and J 2 bases, with 8 bases left between them. The CDR3 extends over 13 amino acids. In DNA, the CDR3 is TGTGCCAGCAGTTGGGGGGGTAACACTGAAGCTTTCTTT. It yields the protein CASSWGGNTEAFF.

This clonotype was picked up many times. The chain employs TRBV24-1 and TRBJ2-3, with D maybe TRBD2 (7 bases). The V and J ends lost 0 bases and 0 bases respectively, with 9 bases between them. Germline V gene data show CDR1 as KGHDR and CDR2 as SFDVKD. The CDR3 sequence is 16 residues long. For the CDR3, the DNA is TGTGCCACCAGTGATTTGAGGGGGGGGAGCACAGATACGCAGTATTTT. It codes for CATSDLRGGSTDTQYF.

The chain is built from TRBV7-8 and TRBJ2-4, with D possibly being TRBD2 (5 bases). This CDR3 region has 14 residues. In germline, CDR1 is SGHVS, CDR2 FQNEAQ. V was cut by 8 bases and J by 1 base, with 12 bases left in between. The CDR3 protein is CASGRGLAKNIQYF. Written as DNA, the CDR3 is TGTGCCAGCGGACGCGGGTTGGCCAAAAACATTCAGTACTTC.

This chain uses TRBV20-1 with TRBJ2-2; possible D gene TRBD2, 8 bases. This CDR3 has 17 amino acids. V was clipped by 7 bases and J by 0 bases, with 21 bases between them. Germline values: CDR1 DFQATT, CDR2 SNEGSKA (reference sequence). The CDR3 DNA is TGCAGTGGAAGACAGGGCCCAGCGGGAGCGAACACCGGGGAGCTGTTTTTT. Translating it yields CSGRQGPAGANTGELFF.

This clonotype occurred many times. The chain is built from TRBV3-1 and TRBJ2-7; D ambiguous. This CDR3 has 14 amino acids. The germline V and J ends were trimmed by 3 bases and 2 bases, with 11 bases remaining between them. CDR1 and CDR2 from the germline V gene are LGHDT and YNNKEL (reference sequence). The CDR3 here is CASSQPGHTYEQYF. CDR3 DNA: TGTGCCAGCAGCCAGCCCGGCCATACCTACGAGCAGTACTTC.

The rearrangement uses TRBV6-1 and TRBJ2-7, with no clear D. With 7 bases removed from V and 5 bases from J, the gap between germline ends came to 9 bases. CDR1 is MNHNS and CDR2 is SASEGT in the germline V gene. The CDR3 covers 11 residues. The CDR3 spells CASIENNEQYF. As DNA, the CDR3 is TGTGCCAGCATTGAGAATAACGAGCAGTACTTC.

In its sample, this clonotype was seen a few times. The chain is built from TRBV7-8 and TRBJ2-5, with 13 bases matching TRBD2. Germline V gene lookup returns CDR1 SGHVS and CDR2 FQNEAQ. J lost 7 bases, V lost 1 base, and 12 bases had no gene match. The CDR3 is made up of 18 amino acids. CDR3 region: CASSLELGLAGAGGTQYF. CDR3 nucleotide sequence: TGTGCCAGCAGCTTAGAACTTGGACTAGCGGGGGCGGGGGGGACCCAGTACTTC.

Ten or more counts support this clonotype. The chain combines TRBV10-3 with TRBJ1-4, with 7 bases aligning to TRBD1. From germline, CDR1 is ENHRY and CDR2 SYGVKD. After removal of 2 bases from V and 7 bases from J, the junction contained 10 bases not matched to a gene. The CDR3 totals 16 residues. The CDR3 is CAISETQGGRGEKLFF. CDR3 in DNA: TGTGCCATCAGTGAGACCCAGGGGGGGCGAGGTGAAAAACTGTTTTTT.

This clonotype has ten or more counts. This sequence joins TRBV12-3 or TRBV12-4 and TRBJ2-2; D not resolved. The CDR3 runs 13 residues. The ends were cut back, 2 bases at V and 6 bases at J, with 7 bases in the middle. The CDR3 here is CASSLRVSGELFF. The CDR3 DNA reads TGTGCCAGCAGTTTAAGGGTATCCGGGGAGCTGTTTTTT.

This sequence joins TRBV19 and TRBJ2-3; weak D call: TRBD1 (5 bases). The CDR3 sequence is 14 residues long. The germline CDR1 and CDR2 sequences are LNHDA and SQIVND (reference sequence). Trimming took 3 bases from V and 9 from J, leaving 16 bases between them. Here the CDR3 DNA reads TGTGCCAGTAGTATTTCGGACGGCAAGGGGACGCAGTATTTT. Translation gives CASSISDGKGTQYF.

This clonotype has a count of ten or more. The V and J genes are TRBV6-1 and TRBJ2-5; D unresolved. The CDR3 is 15 amino acids. Looked up from germline, CDR1 is MNHNS and CDR2 is SASEGT. Trimming left V 5 bases short and J 5 bases short, with 18 bases between. The CDR3 DNA is TGTGCCAGCAGTTCCGGCCCCTATTTAGGGGAGACCCAGTACTTC. It specifies CASSSGPYLGETQYF.

The chain uses TRBV30 and TRBJ2-7, with 8 bases matching TRBD2. CDR1 GTSNPN and CDR2 SVGIG come from the germline V gene (reference sequence). V lost 0 bases, J lost 3 bases, and 10 bases stayed unmatched. CDR3 size: 16 residues. CDR3 region: CAWSVRWSRGDYEQYF. In DNA, the CDR3 is TGTGCCTGGAGTGTACGGTGGTCGCGGGGGGACTACGAGCAGTACTTC.